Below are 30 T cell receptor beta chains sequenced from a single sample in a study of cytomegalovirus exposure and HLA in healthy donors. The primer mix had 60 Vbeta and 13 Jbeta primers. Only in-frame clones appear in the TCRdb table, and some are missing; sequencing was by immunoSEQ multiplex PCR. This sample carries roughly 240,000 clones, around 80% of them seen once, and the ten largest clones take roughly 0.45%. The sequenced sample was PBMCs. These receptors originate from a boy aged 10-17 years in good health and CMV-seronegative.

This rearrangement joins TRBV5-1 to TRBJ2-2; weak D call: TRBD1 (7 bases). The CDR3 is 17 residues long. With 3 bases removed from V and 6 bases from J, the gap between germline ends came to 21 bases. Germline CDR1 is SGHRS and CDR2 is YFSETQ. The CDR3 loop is CASSSPEGARSSGELFF. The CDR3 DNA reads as TGCGCCAGCAGCTCTCCGGAGGGGGCAAGGTCGTCCGGGGAGCTGTTTTTT.

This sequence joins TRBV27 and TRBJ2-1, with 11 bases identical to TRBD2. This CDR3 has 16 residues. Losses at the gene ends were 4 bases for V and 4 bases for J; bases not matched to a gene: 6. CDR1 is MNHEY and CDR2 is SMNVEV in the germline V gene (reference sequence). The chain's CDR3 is CASSYGLAGLYNEQFF. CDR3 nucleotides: TGTGCCAGCAGTTACGGACTAGCGGGCCTGTACAATGAGCAGTTCTTC.

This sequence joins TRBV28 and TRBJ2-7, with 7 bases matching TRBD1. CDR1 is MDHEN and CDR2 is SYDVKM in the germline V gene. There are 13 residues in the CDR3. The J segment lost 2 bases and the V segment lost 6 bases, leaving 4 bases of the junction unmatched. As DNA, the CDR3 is TGTGCCAGCAGGGGACAGTGGCCCTACGAGCAGTACTTC. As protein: CASRGQWPYEQYF.

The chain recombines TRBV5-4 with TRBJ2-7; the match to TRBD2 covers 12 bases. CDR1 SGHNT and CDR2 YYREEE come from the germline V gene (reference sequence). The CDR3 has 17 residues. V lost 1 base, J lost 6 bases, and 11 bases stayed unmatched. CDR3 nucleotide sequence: TGTGCCAGCAGCTTGTGGAGCCCTAGCGGGAGGGCCCCCGAGCAGTACTTC. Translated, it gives CASSLWSPSGRAPEQYF. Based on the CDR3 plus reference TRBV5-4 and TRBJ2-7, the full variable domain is ETGVTQSPTHLIKTRGQQVTLRCSSQSGHNTVSWYQQALGQGPQFIFQYYREEENGRGNFPPRFSGLQFPNYSSELNVNALELDDSALYLCASSLWSPSGRAPEQYFGPGTRLTVT.

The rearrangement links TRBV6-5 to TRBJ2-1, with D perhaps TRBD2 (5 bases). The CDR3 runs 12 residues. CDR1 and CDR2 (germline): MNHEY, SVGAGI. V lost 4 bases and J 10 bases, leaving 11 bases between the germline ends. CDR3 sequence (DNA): TGTGCCAGCAGTTCACCGAGAGGGGAGCAGTTCTTC. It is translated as CASSSPRGEQFF.

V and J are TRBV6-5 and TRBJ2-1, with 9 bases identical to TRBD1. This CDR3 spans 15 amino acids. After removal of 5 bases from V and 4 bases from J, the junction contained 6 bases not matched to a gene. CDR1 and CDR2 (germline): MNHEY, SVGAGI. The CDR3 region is CASSQDRGGYNEQFF. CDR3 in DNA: TGTGCCAGCAGTCAAGACAGGGGGGGATACAATGAGCAGTTCTTC.

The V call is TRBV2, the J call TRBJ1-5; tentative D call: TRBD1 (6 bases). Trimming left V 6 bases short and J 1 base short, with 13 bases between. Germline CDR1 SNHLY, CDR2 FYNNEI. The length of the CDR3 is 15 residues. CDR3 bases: TGTGCCAGCAGCCCGGGACACTTAAGCAATCAGCCCCAGCATTTT. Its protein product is CASSPGHLSNQPQHF. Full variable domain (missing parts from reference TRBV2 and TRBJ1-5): EPEVTQTPSHQVTQMGQEVILRCVPISNHLYFYWYRQILGQKVEFLVSFYNNEISEKSEIFDDQFSVERPDGSNFTLKIRSTKLEDSAMYFCASSPGHLSNQPQHFGDGTRLSIL.

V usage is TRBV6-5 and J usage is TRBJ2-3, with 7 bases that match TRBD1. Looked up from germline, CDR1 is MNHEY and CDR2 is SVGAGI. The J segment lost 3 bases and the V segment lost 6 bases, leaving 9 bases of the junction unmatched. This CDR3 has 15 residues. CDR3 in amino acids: CASRLPGQWTDTQYF. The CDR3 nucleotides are TGTGCCAGCAGACTACCGGGACAGTGGACAGATACGCAGTATTTT.

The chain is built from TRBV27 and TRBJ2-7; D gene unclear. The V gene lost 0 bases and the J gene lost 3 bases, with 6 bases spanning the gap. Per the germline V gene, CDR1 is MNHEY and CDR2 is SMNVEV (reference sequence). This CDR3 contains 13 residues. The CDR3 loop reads CASSLSTNYEQYF. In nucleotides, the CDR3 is TGTGCCAGCAGTTTATCGACAAACTACGAGCAGTACTTC.

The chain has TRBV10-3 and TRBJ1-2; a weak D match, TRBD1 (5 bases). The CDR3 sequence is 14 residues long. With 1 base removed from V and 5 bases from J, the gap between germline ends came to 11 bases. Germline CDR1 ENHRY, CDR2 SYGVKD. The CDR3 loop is CAISEFSTAYGYTF. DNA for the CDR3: TGTGCCATCAGTGAGTTTTCGACAGCTTATGGCTACACCTTC.

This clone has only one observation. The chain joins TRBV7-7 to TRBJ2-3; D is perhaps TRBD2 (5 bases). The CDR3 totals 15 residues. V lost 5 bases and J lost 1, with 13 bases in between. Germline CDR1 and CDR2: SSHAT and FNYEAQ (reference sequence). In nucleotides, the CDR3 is TGTGCCAGCAGCCGGACCGGACTTGGCACAGATACGCAGTATTTT. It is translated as CASSRTGLGTDTQYF.

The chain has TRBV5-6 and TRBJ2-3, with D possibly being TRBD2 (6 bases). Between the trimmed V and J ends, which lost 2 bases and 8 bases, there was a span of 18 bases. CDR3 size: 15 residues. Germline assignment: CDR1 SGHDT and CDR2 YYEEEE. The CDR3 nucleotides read TGTGCCAGCAGCTTTACCCAGGCGGGGTATCCTACGCAGTATTTT. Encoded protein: CASSFTQAGYPTQYF.

The CDR3 DNA reads TGTGCCAGCAGTACCCTCGGGGAGGATACGCAGTATTTT. Its translation is CASSTLGEDTQYF. This chain uses TRBV6-5 with TRBJ2-3; weak D call: TRBD2 (5 bases). This CDR3 region has 13 residues. CDR1 MNHEY and CDR2 SVGAGI come from the germline V gene. V gave up 5 bases and J gave up 6 bases, with 12 bases separating them.

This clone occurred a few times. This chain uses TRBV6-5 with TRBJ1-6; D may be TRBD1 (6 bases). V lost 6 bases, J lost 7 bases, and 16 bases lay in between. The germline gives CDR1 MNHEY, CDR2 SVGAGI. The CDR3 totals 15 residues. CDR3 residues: CASRPAAGANSPLHF. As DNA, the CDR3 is TGTGCCAGCAGACCAGCGGCGGGGGCGAATTCACCCCTCCACTTT.

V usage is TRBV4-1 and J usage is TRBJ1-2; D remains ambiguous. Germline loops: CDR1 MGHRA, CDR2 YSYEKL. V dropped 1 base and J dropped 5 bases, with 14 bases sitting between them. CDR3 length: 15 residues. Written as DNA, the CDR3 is TGCGCCAGCAGCCAAGGGGGAGAGCGACTTTATGGCTACACCTTC. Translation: CASSQGGERLYGYTF.

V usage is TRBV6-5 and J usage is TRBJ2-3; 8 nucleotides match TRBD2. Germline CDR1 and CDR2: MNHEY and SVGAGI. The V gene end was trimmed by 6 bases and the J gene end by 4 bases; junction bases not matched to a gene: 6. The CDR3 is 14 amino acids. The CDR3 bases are TGTGCCAGCAGGCCGCCGGGACTAGCAGATACGCAGTATTTT. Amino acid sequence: CASRPPGLADTQYF.

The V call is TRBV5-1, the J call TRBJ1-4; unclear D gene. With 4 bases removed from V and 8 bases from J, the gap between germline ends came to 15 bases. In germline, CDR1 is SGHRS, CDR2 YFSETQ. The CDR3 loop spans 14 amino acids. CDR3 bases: TGCGCCAGCAGCCCCCGGCGGGCGGGGGAAAAACTGTTTTTT. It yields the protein CASSPRRAGEKLFF.

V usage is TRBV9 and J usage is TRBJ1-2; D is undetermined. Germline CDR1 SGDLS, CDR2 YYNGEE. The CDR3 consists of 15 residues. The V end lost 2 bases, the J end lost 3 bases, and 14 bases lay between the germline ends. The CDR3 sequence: CASSVYPDDYYGYTF. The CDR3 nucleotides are TGTGCCAGCAGCGTTTATCCAGACGACTACTATGGCTACACCTTC.

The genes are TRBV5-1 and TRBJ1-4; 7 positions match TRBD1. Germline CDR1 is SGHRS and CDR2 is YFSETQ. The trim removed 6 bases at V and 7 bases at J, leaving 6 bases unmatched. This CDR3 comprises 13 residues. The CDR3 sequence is CASTGTVGEKLFF. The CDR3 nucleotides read TGCGCCAGCACGGGGACAGTTGGTGAAAAACTGTTTTTT. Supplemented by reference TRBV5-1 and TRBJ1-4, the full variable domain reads KAGVTQTPRYLIKTRGQQVTLSCSPISGHRSVSWYQQTPGQGLQFLFEYFSETQRNKGNFPGRFSGRQFSNSRSEMNVSTLELGDSALYLCASTGTVGEKLFFGSGTQLSVL.

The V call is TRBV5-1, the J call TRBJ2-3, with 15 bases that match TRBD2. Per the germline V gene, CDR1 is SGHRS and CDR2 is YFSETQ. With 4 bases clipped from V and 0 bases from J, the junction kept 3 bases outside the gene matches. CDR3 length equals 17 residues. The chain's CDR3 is CASSGTSGRTSTDTQYF. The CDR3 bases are TGCGCCAGCAGCGGGACTAGCGGGAGGACTAGCACAGATACGCAGTATTTT.

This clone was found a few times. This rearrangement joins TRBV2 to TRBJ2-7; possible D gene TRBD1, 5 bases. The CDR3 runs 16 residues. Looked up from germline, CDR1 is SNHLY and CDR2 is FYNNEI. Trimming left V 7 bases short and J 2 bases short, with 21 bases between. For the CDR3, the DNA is TGTGCCAGCACCTCAACCGTTCACGACAGAGCCTACGAGCAGTACTTC. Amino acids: CASTSTVHDRAYEQYF.

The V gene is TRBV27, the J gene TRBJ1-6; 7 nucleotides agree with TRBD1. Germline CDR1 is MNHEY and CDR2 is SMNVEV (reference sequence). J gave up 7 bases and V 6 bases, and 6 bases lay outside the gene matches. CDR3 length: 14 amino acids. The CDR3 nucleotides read TGTGCCAGCAGGTCACCGGGACAGAATTCACCCCTCCACTTT. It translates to CASRSPGQNSPLHF.

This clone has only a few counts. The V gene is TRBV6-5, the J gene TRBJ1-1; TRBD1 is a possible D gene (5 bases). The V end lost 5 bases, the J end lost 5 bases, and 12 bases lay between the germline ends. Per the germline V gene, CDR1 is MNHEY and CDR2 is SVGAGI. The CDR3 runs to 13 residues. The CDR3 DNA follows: TGTGCCAGCAGTCAGGGAAGGAGAACTGAAGCTTTCTTT. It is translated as CASSQGRRTEAFF.

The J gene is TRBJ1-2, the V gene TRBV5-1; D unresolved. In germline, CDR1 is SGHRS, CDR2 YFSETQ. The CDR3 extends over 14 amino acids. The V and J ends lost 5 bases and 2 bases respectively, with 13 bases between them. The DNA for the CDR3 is TGCGCCAGCAGTTACGACGCCGGGAACTATGGCTACACCTTC. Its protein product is CASSYDAGNYGYTF.

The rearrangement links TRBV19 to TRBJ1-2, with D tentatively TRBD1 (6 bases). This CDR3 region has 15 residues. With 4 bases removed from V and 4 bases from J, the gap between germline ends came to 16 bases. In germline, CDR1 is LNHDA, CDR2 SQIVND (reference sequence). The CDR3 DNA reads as TGTGCCAGTAGTAAGACAGGCGATAACGCCTATGGCTACACCTTC. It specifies CASSKTGDNAYGYTF.

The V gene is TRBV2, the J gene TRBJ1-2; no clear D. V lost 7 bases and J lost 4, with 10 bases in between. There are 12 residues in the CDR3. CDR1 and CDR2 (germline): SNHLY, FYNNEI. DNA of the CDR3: TGTGCCAGCATCGCGGCAGTCTATGGCTACACCTTC. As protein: CASIAAVYGYTF.

The CDR3 loop is CASSQTTIQGANYGYTF. The CDR3 nucleotides are TGTGCCAGCAGCCAAACTACCATACAGGGAGCCAACTATGGCTACACCTTC. The chain recombines TRBV25-1 with TRBJ1-2; possible D gene TRBD1, 6 bases. The CDR3 length is 17 residues. V was cut by 6 bases and J by 2 bases, with 22 bases left in between. Germline V gene sequence: CDR1 MGHDK, CDR2 SYGVNS.

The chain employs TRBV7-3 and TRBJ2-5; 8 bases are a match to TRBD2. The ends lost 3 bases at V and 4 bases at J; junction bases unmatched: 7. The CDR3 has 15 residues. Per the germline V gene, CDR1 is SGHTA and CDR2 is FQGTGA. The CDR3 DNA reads TGTGCCAGCAGCTTCCGGGGGGGCTCAAGAGAGACCCAGTACTTC. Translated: CASSFRGGSRETQYF.

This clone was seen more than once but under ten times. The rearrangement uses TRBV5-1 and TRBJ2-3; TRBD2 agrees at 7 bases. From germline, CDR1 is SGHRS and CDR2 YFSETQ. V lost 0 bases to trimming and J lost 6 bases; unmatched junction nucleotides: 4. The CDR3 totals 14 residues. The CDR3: CASSLGPGGDTQYF. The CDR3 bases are TGCGCCAGCAGCTTGGGGCCCGGGGGGGATACGCAGTATTTT. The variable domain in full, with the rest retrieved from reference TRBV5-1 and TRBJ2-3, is KAGVTQTPRYLIKTRGQQVTLSCSPISGHRSVSWYQQTPGQGLQFLFEYFSETQRNKGNFPGRFSGRQFSNSRSEMNVSTLELGDSALYLCASSLGPGGDTQYFGPGTRLTVL.

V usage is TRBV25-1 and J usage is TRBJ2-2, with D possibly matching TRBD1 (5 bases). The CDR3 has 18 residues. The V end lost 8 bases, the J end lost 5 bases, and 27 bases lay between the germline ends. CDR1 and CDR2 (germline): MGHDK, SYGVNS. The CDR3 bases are TGTGCCAGCCTCAGGCTTAACAGGTACCTAAGATGGACCGGGGAGCTGTTTTTT. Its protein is CASLRLNRYLRWTGELFF. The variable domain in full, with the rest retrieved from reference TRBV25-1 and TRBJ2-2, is EADIYQTPRYLVIGTGKKITLECSQTMGHDKMYWYQQDPGMELHLIHYSYGVNSTEKGDLSSESTVSRIRTEHFPLTLESARPSHTSQYLCASLRLNRYLRWTGELFFGEGSRLTVL.